A selection of T cell receptor beta chains follows, all from one sample in a study of shared clonotypes between healthy human individuals. TCRdb keeps only in-frame clones here, not all; method: immunoSEQ multiplex PCR. The data contain approximately 2.5 million clones, 90% to 95% of them seen just once; the ten biggest clones take up 0.35% to 0.45%. The material sequenced was naive CD4+ T cells from PBMCs. The receptors stem from a man in his late teens or twenties in good health. Some clones in this sample may be carry-over from other donors' samples. CDR3s include the opening cysteine and the closing phenylalanine or tryptophan. The D gene is left open where the match is weak. Only some rows state a clone size, as once, few, many or a class for expanded clones.

J gene,D gene,clone size,V gene,CDR3 DNA,CDR3 protein
TRBJ1-5,NA,NA,TRBV28,TGTGCCAGCAGTTTATCTTCCGGCAGTAGTCAGCCCCAGCATTTT,CASSLSSGSSQPQHF
TRBJ1-1,NA,NA,TRBV2,TGTGCCAGCAGTGAGGGAGGGACCAACACTGAAGCTTTCTTT,CASSEGGTNTEAFF
TRBJ2-3,NA,once,TRBV7-9,TGTGCCAGCAGATACACAGATACGCAGTATTTT,CASRYTDTQYF
TRBJ1-2,NA,NA,TRBV19,TGTGCCAGTAGGGAAAACTATGGCTACACCTTC,CASRENYGYTF
TRBJ2-3,TRBD1,NA,TRBV28,TGTGCCAGCAGTTCGGACCGGGACAGGTCCTATTTT,CASSSDRDRSYF
TRBJ1-1,NA,NA,TRBV21-1,TGTGCCAGCAAGGAGTTCGGCCGGAGTGGGACTGAAGCTTTCTTT,CASKEFGRSGTEAFF
TRBJ2-1,TRBD2,NA,TRBV7-8,TGTGCCAGCAGCCCCAGACTAGCGGGAGGCGGCAATGAGCAGTTCTTC,CASSPRLAGGGNEQFF
TRBJ2-5,NA,NA,TRBV4-1,TGCGCCAGCAGCCCCGGGAGAACGGGAGAGGGAACGCAAGAGACCCAGTACTTC,CASSPGRTGEGTQETQYF
TRBJ2-1,NA,NA,TRBV5-1,TGCGCCAGCAGCTTGGCCAATAGGGGAGGCAATGAGCAGTTCTTC,CASSLANRGGNEQFF
TRBJ1-2,NA,NA,TRBV29-1,TGCAGCGTGGGGGGCCTATTTAACTATGGCTACACCTTC,CSVGGLFNYGYTF
TRBJ2-3,NA,NA,TRBV7-3,TGTGCCAGCAGCTCTACCTCCACAGATACGCAGTATTTT,CASSSTSTDTQYF
TRBJ2-7,TRBD2,once,TRBV5-1,TGCGCCAGCAGCTGGGGTTCTAGCGGGAGATTAACCTACGAGCAGTACTTC,CASSWGSSGRLTYEQYF
TRBJ2-1,TRBD1,NA,TRBV5-1,TGCGCCAGCAGCATACTGGCGGGACAGGGGGCGTATGAGCAGTTCTTC,CASSILAGQGAYEQFF
TRBJ2-5,NA,once,TRBV28,TGTGCCAGCAGTTTTGGTTCAAACTTCCAAGAGACCCAGTACTTC,CASSFGSNFQETQYF
TRBJ2-1,NA,NA,TRBV28,TGTGCCAGCAGTGTCCAGGCTTGGGACTACAATGAGCAGTTCTTC,CASSVQAWDYNEQFF
TRBJ1-4,NA,NA,TRBV2,TGTGCCAGCAGTATGCGGACGGAGAATGAAAAACTGTTTTTT,CASSMRTENEKLFF
TRBJ2-3,NA,NA,TRBV10-3,TGTGCCATCAGTGAGCTGGCCCCTAGCACAGATACGCAGTATTTT,CAISELAPSTDTQYF
TRBJ2-2,NA,NA,TRBV7-6,TGTGCCAGCAGCCCGAATAGCGTCGCGAACACCGGGGAGCTGTTTTTT,CASSPNSVANTGELFF